The rows below give T cell receptor beta chains drawn from one sample of a study of early T cells in non-severe SARS-CoV-2 infection. From the 5' RACE reads, TCRdb called clonotypes with MiXCR, one entry per CDR3 protein. The table has around 33,000 distinct CDR3 sequences, around 4.4% seen once; the top ten hold roughly an eighth. Sequenced: whole blood. The receptors were gathered from an adult who was a healthcare worker with PCR-confirmed SARS-CoV-2 infection or an uninfected control (not recorded which). Each CDR3 is given with its conserved first and last residue. The D gene is left open where the match is weak. Not every row has a clone size; where given, it reads once, few, many or a size class.

>-|TRBJ2-7|TRBV5-4|-
TGTGCCAGCAGCTTGGAGGGGAGCAGGGAAGGCGAGCAGTACTTC
CASSLEGSREGEQYF
>-|TRBJ2-5|TRBV20-1|many
TGCAGTGCTAGGGATCCCGGGGGAGAGACCCAGTACTTC
CSARDPGGETQYF
>-|TRBJ2-1|TRBV28|-
TGTGCCAGCAGCCGATCGACCGCTGAGCAGTTCTTC
CASSRSTAEQFF
>-|TRBJ2-7|TRBV7-9|few
TGTGCCAGCAGCTTAGCTCGTGGAGGGTCCTCCTACGAGCAGTACTTC
CASSLARGGSSYEQYF
>-|TRBJ2-7|TRBV28|many
TGTGCCAGCAGTCCCCCAGGTGGGCAGGCAACCTACGAGCAGTACTTC
CASSPPGGQATYEQYF
>TRBD2|TRBJ2-3|TRBV28|many
TGTGCCAGCAGTCTCTCTAGCGGTCCTTGGGGAGATACGCAGTATTTT
CASSLSSGPWGDTQYF
>TRBD1|TRBJ2-3|TRBV28|many
TGTGCCAGCACCCCTCAGGGGGACAGCACAGATACGCAGTATTTT
CASTPQGDSTDTQYF
>TRBD2|TRBJ2-1|TRBV13|many
TGTGCCAGCAGCCCAGATAGCGGGGGGAGGTCCTACAATGAGCAGTTCTTC
CASSPDSGGRSYNEQFF
>-|TRBJ2-7|TRBV9|few
TGTGCCAGCAGCGGGTTCTCGGGCGAGCAGTACTTC
CASSGFSGEQYF
>TRBD2|TRBJ2-1|TRBV11-2|many
TGTGCCAGCAGCTCCCGACTAGCGGGTGACAATGAGCAGTTCTTC
CASSSRLAGDNEQFF
>-|TRBJ2-7|TRBV5-1|many
TGCGCCAGCAGCTTGGGTGGCAGGGACTACGAGCAGTACTTC
CASSLGGRDYEQYF
>-|TRBJ1-2|TRBV3-1|many
TGTGCCAGCAGCCAAGGTACGCGTAGGGGAGGAGACTATGGCTACACCTTC
CASSQGTRRGGDYGYTF
>-|TRBJ2-7|TRBV28|few
TGTGCCAGCAGTTTTAGCCCCCCTGGAGTGTACGAGCAGTACTTC
CASSFSPPGVYEQYF
>-|TRBJ1-2|TRBV29-1|many
TGCAGCACCCTTGGGGGGGGCGATTTCTATGGCTACACCTTC
CSTLGGGDFYGYTF
>TRBD2|TRBJ2-3|TRBV20-1|once
TGCAGTGCTGGAGGATTACTAGCGGACACAGATACGCAGTATTTT
CSAGGLLADTDTQYF
>TRBD1|TRBJ2-4|TRBV28|few
TGTGCCAGCAGCCGGACAGGGGTTTTGGGTTTTCAGTACTTC
CASSRTGVLGFQYF
>-|TRBJ2-1|TRBV11-3|many
TGTGCCAGCAGCCCAAAATCGGTGGGGGGCTCCTACAATGAGCAGTTCTTC
CASSPKSVGGSYNEQFF
>-|TRBJ1-2|TRBV9|many
TGTGCCAGCAGCCCCCGAGAGACCTATGGCTACACCTTC
CASSPRETYGYTF
>TRBD2|TRBJ2-4|TRBV12-3/TRBV12-4|many
TGTGCCAGCAGTTCTAGCCCTACGACTCAGCGGGACGCCGCCAAAAACATTCAGTACTTC
CASSSSPTTQRDAAKNIQYF
>-|TRBJ2-7|TRBV20-1|-
TGCAGTGCTAGTCCGGGCCCGGGATCCTACGAGCAGTACTTC
CSASPGPGSYEQYF
>TRBD1|TRBJ2-7|TRBV5-1|many
TGCGCCAGCAGCCCGGAAGGACAGGGGGCTGAGGAGCAGTACTTC
CASSPEGQGAEEQYF
>-|TRBJ2-2|TRBV25-1|many
TGTGCCAGCAGTGAATATCTGTCCTACACCGGGGAGCTGTTTTTT
CASSEYLSYTGELFF
>TRBD2|TRBJ2-7|TRBV3-1|many
TGTGCCAGCAGCCAAGGGCGGGAGGGGGAGCAGTACTTC
CASSQGREGEQYF
>-|TRBJ2-3|TRBV7-8|many
TGTGCCAGCAGCTTAGTCTTCGGGGTGGGGAACACAGATACGCAGTATTTT
CASSLVFGVGNTDTQYF
>TRBD1|TRBJ1-2|TRBV29-1|few
TGCAGCGTTGGGCGGACAGGTGGCGGCTACACCTTC
CSVGRTGGGYTF
>TRBD2|TRBJ2-2|TRBV28|many
TGTGCCAGCACTGCGGGGGTCAACACCGGGGAGCTGTTTTTT
CASTAGVNTGELFF
>-|TRBJ2-2|TRBV10-3|many
TGTGCCATCAGTGGGGGTCCGGCAGGACAGCCGAACACCGGGGAGCTGTTTTTT
CAISGGPAGQPNTGELFF
>-|TRBJ2-3|TRBV5-1|few
TGCGCCAGCAGCGCCGCCGGGAGTAGGTTCCCAGATACGCAGTATTTT
CASSAAGSRFPDTQYF
>-|TRBJ1-2|TRBV11-2|many
TGTGCCAGCAGCTTAATGATGGAAGCTCCGGTTGGCTACACCTTC
CASSLMMEAPVGYTF
>-|TRBJ2-7|TRBV5-1|many
TGCGCCAGCAGCTTGGATAGGGGGGAGCAGTACTTC
CASSLDRGEQYF
>-|TRBJ2-7|TRBV6-6|few
TGTGCCAGCAGTTACGGGCAGTACGAGCAGTACTTC
CASSYGQYEQYF
>-|TRBJ1-1|TRBV18|-
TGTGCCAGCTCACCGCGGCGAGAGGGGACTGAAGCTTTCTTT
CASSPRREGTEAFF
>-|TRBJ2-3|TRBV5-1|-
TGCGCCAGCAGCTTGCCCAGGGGGGAAGATACGCAGTATTTT
CASSLPRGEDTQYF
>-|TRBJ2-5|TRBV20-1|many
TGCAGTGCTAGAGCCCAGGAGGGCGTTCAAGAGACCCAGTACTTC
CSARAQEGVQETQYF
>-|TRBJ2-1|TRBV19|many
TGTGCCAGTAGCCGATCGCTAGTAGGACTTTACAATGAGCAGTTCTTC
CASSRSLVGLYNEQFF
>-|TRBJ2-7|TRBV25-1|many
TGTGCCAGCAGTGAAGACCGCCCCTACGAGCAGTACTTC
CASSEDRPYEQYF
>-|TRBJ2-7|TRBV9|many
TGTGCCAGCAGCCCTGACGCCTTCTACGAGCAGTACTTC
CASSPDAFYEQYF
>-|TRBJ2-7|TRBV5-1|few
TGCGCCAGCAGCTCCTACTCCTACGAGCAGTACTTC
CASSSYSYEQYF
>TRBD2|TRBJ2-5|TRBV28|many
TGTGCCAGCAGTTTACCGGGACTAGCGGGGACCTTCGGGGAGACCCAGTACTTC
CASSLPGLAGTFGETQYF
>TRBD2|TRBJ2-7|TRBV6-5|-
TGTGCCAGCCGGGCGGGAGGCGGATACGAGCAGTACTTC
CASRAGGGYEQYF
>-|TRBJ2-5|TRBV4-1|-
TGCGCCAGCAGCCAAGGGAACCAAGAGACCCAGTACTTC
CASSQGNQETQYF
>TRBD2|TRBJ2-5|TRBV3-1|-
TGTGCCAGCAGCCAAGGTCGGAGCGGGAGAGAAGAGACCCAGTACTTC
CASSQGRSGREETQYF
>-|TRBJ2-2|TRBV20-1|few
TGCAGTGCTAGCGGGGCCAACACCGGGGAGCTGTTTTTT
CSASGANTGELFF